The source of this T cell receptor (beta chain) is a study of identical twins. It was template switching that added a universal primer site, and there were unique molecular identifiers on the cDNA. Each CDR3 protein is one row after TCRdb ran MiXCR on the 5' RACE reads. The table shows around 1.7 million distinct CDR3 sequences, with around a third occurring only once. Study-level findings and limits: Conclusions were based on cross-sectional statistical analysis, without following the same donors. For cord blood, abundant beta clonotypes had fewer insertions, unlike memory repertoires, which showed none.

Points on this clonotype: The antigen remains undetermined.

The clonotype originates from a newborn girl in good health. Sequencing used cord blood.

Here the CDR3 DNA reads TGCAGTGCTAGTCTAGCGGGAGGAGGAAGTAATGAGCAGTTCTTC. Translating gives CSASLAGGGSNEQFF. J is TRBJ2-1 and V is TRBV20-1, with 11 positions matching TRBD2. The CDR3 has 15 residues. The germline V gene has CDR1 DFQATT and CDR2 SNEGSKA (reference sequence). Trimming cost V 3 bases and J 7 bases; bases outside gene matches: 8.